These 30 T cell receptor beta chains were sequenced from one sample in a study of Ad26.COV2.S vaccination and SARS-CoV-2 variants. Treatment in this sample: about 20 received Ad26.COV2.S at low or high dose, single or two shots; roughly five received placebo; per-sample allocation not given. Collection of the samples took place on day 63 after the first injection of vaccine or placebo. The protocol was immunoSEQ multiplex PCR, while the TCRdb copy is restricted to in-frame clones and leaves out a portion. The sample holds around 310,000 clones; roughly 90% are singletons and the top ten take around 5%. The sample here was peripheral blood, taken in a trial of Ad26.COV2.S vaccine versus placebo. The origin of the receptors is a person between 18 and 65 years old who received the Ad26.COV2.S COVID-19 vaccine or a placebo.

The V and J genes are TRBV6-6 and TRBJ1-1; the match to TRBD1 covers 12 bases. From germline, CDR1 is MNHNY and CDR2 SVGAGI (reference sequence). The V and J ends lost 5 bases and 4 bases, in that order; junction bases with no gene match: 8. The CDR3 runs 16 residues. The CDR3 nucleotides read TGTGCCAGCAGTCGGTCGGGACAGGGGGCGCCCACTGAAGCTTTCTTT. The encoded protein is CASSRSGQGAPTEAFF.

This chain connects TRBV9 to TRBJ2-5; tentatively, D is TRBD2 (5 bases). Germline V gene lookup returns CDR1 SGDLS and CDR2 YYNGEE. V dropped 3 bases and J dropped 1 base, with 10 bases sitting between them. There are 14 residues in the CDR3. CDR3 in DNA: TGTGCCAGCAGCGAGGACTTGGCCCAAGAGACCCAGTACTTC. Protein sequence: CASSEDLAQETQYF.

The rearrangement links TRBV6-5 to TRBJ2-7; D gene unclear. The CDR3 sequence is 14 residues long. Germline V CDR1 and CDR2: MNHEY, SVGAGI. The V gene lost 6 bases and the J gene lost 0 bases, with 12 bases spanning the gap. CDR3 DNA sequence: TGTGCCAGCAGCCCGGACGGGCTCTCCTACGAGCAGTACTTC. This encodes CASSPDGLSYEQYF.

This clone was recorded a few times. The chain employs TRBV4-3 and TRBJ1-2; D is ambiguous. This CDR3 comprises 14 residues. Germline V gives CDR1 LGHNA, CDR2 YSLEER. Trimming cost V 4 bases and J 3 bases, with 12 bases left between them. Here the CDR3 reads CASSPGSGDYGYTF. The CDR3 DNA follows: TGCGCCAGCAGCCCCGGATCAGGTGACTATGGCTACACCTTC.

The rearrangement uses TRBV25-1 and TRBJ1-1; D is unclear. There are 15 residues in the CDR3. The germline CDR1 and CDR2 sequences are MGHDK and SYGVNS. Trimming pared 5 bases from V and 5 bases from J, leaving 18 bases between. The CDR3 loop is CASSSKVGVGTEAFF. Here the CDR3 DNA reads TGTGCCAGCAGTTCAAAAGTTGGGGTAGGGACTGAAGCTTTCTTT.

The chain joins TRBV18 to TRBJ1-4, with D maybe TRBD1 (5 bases). The germline V gene encodes CDR1 KGHSH and CDR2 LQKENI. V was clipped by 5 bases and J by 0 bases, with 7 bases between them. The CDR3 has 14 amino acids. The CDR3 sequence: CASSEQATNEKLFF. In DNA form, the CDR3 reads TGTGCCAGCTCAGAACAGGCAACTAATGAAAAACTGTTTTTT.

The rearrangement uses TRBV19 and TRBJ2-3; D is perhaps TRBD2 (7 bases). This CDR3 has 12 amino acids. CDR1 and CDR2 (germline): LNHDA, SQIVND (reference sequence). V dropped 6 bases and J dropped 11 bases, with 15 bases sitting between them. The CDR3 protein is CASSLSAGQQYF. The CDR3 DNA follows: TGTGCCAGTAGCCTCTCAGCGGGACAGCAGTATTTT. Filled out from reference TRBV19 and TRBJ2-3, the complete variable domain reads DGGITQSPKYLFRKEGQNVTLSCEQNLNHDAMYWYRQDPGQGLRLIYYSQIVNDFQKGDIAEGYSVSREKKESFPLTVTSAQKNPTAFYLCASSLSAGQQYFGPGTRLTVL.

V gene TRBV7-2 combines with J gene TRBJ2-1; 8 nucleotides match TRBD2. V gave up 1 base and J gave up 6 bases; unmatched junction bases: 8. The length of the CDR3 is 16 residues. The germline gives CDR1 SGHTA, CDR2 FQGNSA. The CDR3 nucleotides are TGTGCCAGCAGCTTAGTGGGAGCGGGGGTCCGCAATGAGCAGTTCTTC. Translating it yields CASSLVGAGVRNEQFF.

This chain uses TRBV7-9 with TRBJ2-1; 8 bases align to TRBD2. The CDR3 sequence is 18 residues long. Germline CDR1 is SEHNR and CDR2 is FQNEAQ (reference sequence). The junction had 11 bases not matched to a gene; V was cut back by 0 bases and J by 4 bases. In nucleotides, the CDR3 is TGTGCCAGCAGCTTAGCGCGGCTAGCGGGCACCCAATACAATGAGCAGTTCTTC. Residues: CASSLARLAGTQYNEQFF.

The gene calls are TRBV7-9 and TRBJ2-6; D is unclear. This CDR3 contains 14 residues. The V gene lost 6 bases and the J gene lost 0 bases, with 6 bases spanning the gap. The germline gives CDR1 SEHNR, CDR2 FQNEAQ (reference sequence). The CDR3 coding sequence is TGTGCCAGCAGAGGCGCCTCTGGGGCCAACGTCCTGACTTTC. As protein: CASRGASGANVLTF. The complete variable domain, with remaining parts taken from reference TRBV7-9 and TRBJ2-6, reads DTGVSQNPRHKITKRGQNVTFRCDPISEHNRLYWYRQTLGQGPEFLTYFQNEAQLEKSRLLSDRFSAERPKGSFSTLEIQRTEQGDSAMYLCASRGASGANVLTFGAGSRLTVL.

The chain combines TRBV6-2 or TRBV6-3 with TRBJ2-5; 9 bases are shared with TRBD2. V trimming: 2 bases; J trimming: 7 bases; junction bases outside the gene matches: 11. Germline V lookup: CDR1 MNHEY, CDR2 SVGEGT. The CDR3 is 16 residues long. The CDR3 protein is CASSYPQRGDLWTQYF. CDR3 nucleotides: TGTGCCAGCAGTTACCCCCAGCGGGGGGATCTGTGGACCCAGTACTTC.

The chain joins TRBV4-1 to TRBJ2-6, with a possible D match to TRBD1 (5 bases). This CDR3 comprises 17 residues. Germline V gene sequence: CDR1 MGHRA, CDR2 YSYEKL. Trimming pared 2 bases from V and 1 base from J, leaving 12 bases between. CDR3 nucleotides: TGCGCCAGCAGCCAAAAGCCCCAGGGATCTGGGGCCAACGTCCTGACTTTC. Amino acids: CASSQKPQGSGANVLTF.

This chain connects TRBV7-9 to TRBJ2-3, with D possibly TRBD1 on 6 matching bases. Trimming stripped 3 bases from V and 0 bases from J, with 10 bases between. The CDR3 spans 15 residues. CDR1 SEHNR and CDR2 FQNEAQ come from the germline V gene (reference sequence). The chain's CDR3 is CASSLGQGSTDTQYF. Written as DNA, the CDR3 is TGTGCCAGCAGCTTGGGCCAGGGGAGCACAGATACGCAGTATTTT.

This chain joins TRBV28 and TRBJ1-5, with 7 bases lining up with TRBD1. Germline V lookup: CDR1 MDHEN, CDR2 SYDVKM. CDR3 length: 15 amino acids. V was pared by 4 bases and J by 2 bases, with 5 bases of the junction left unmatched. This CDR3 is CASSSADRGNQPQHF. The CDR3 nucleotides read TGTGCCAGCAGTTCCGCCGACAGGGGCAATCAGCCCCAGCATTTT. Filled out from reference TRBV28 and TRBJ1-5, the complete variable domain reads DVKVTQSSRYLVKRTGEKVFLECVQDMDHENMFWYRQDPGLGLRLIYFSYDVKMKEKGDIPEGYSVSREKKERFSLILESASTNQTSMYLCASSSADRGNQPQHFGDGTRLSIL.

The V and J genes are TRBV7-2 and TRBJ1-1; no reliable D call. CDR3 size: 14 residues. V was shortened by 5 bases and J by 6 bases, with 16 bases between the two germline ends. CDR1 is SGHTA and CDR2 is FQGNSA in the germline V gene. The CDR3 sequence: CASSPYPGTAEAFF. DNA of the CDR3: TGTGCCAGCAGCCCCTATCCAGGTACCGCTGAAGCTTTCTTT.

The rearrangement uses TRBV28 and TRBJ2-3; perhaps TRBD2 as D (7 bases). Germline V lookup: CDR1 MDHEN, CDR2 SYDVKM. CDR3 length: 17 residues. The V end lost 4 bases, the J end lost 1 base, and 18 bases lay between the germline ends. Written as DNA, the CDR3 is TGTGCCAGCAGTTCCTCGCAGGGGACTACCGGCACAGATACGCAGTATTTT. Translating it yields CASSSSQGTTGTDTQYF.

The chain recombines TRBV30 with TRBJ1-2; TRBD1 agrees at 9 bases. The germline V gene has CDR1 GTSNPN and CDR2 SVGIG (reference sequence). J was trimmed by 6 bases and V by 3 bases; bases with no gene match: 5. The CDR3 contains 13 residues. The CDR3 region is CAWRGTGRNGYTF. In DNA form, the CDR3 reads TGTGCCTGGAGGGGGACAGGGAGGAATGGCTACACCTTC.

The gene calls are TRBV2 and TRBJ1-3, with D tentatively TRBD1 (6 bases). This CDR3 has 15 amino acids. V was pared by 3 bases and J by 3 bases, with 12 bases between. Per germline, CDR1 SNHLY and CDR2 FYNNEI. Here the CDR3 DNA reads TGTGCCAGCAGTGAGATACAGGGAGGTGGAAACACCATATATTTT. Its protein product is CASSEIQGGGNTIYF.

V and J are TRBV29-1 and TRBJ1-5; TRBD1 is a possible D gene (5 bases). Germline V lookup: CDR1 SQVTM, CDR2 ANQGSEA. CDR3 size: 13 residues. V lost 6 bases and J 3 bases, leaving 12 bases between the germline ends. The CDR3 bases are TGCAGCGTCCGACAGACCTTCAATCAGCCCCAGCATTTT. Its translation: CSVRQTFNQPQHF.

The chain links TRBV30 to TRBJ2-1; 8 bases agree with TRBD2. Germline lookup yields CDR1 GTSNPN and CDR2 SVGIG (reference sequence). Trimming cost V 1 base and J 1 base; bases outside gene matches: 3. This CDR3 has 15 amino acids. CDR3: CAWSASGRSYNEQFF. In DNA, the CDR3 is TGTGCCTGGAGTGCCAGCGGGAGATCCTACAATGAGCAGTTCTTC. The full variable domain, with the rest looked up from reference TRBV30 and TRBJ2-1, is SQTIHQWPATLVQPVGSPLSLECTVEGTSNPNLYWYRQAAGRGLQLLFYSVGIGQISSEVPQNLSASRPQDRQFILSSKKLLLSDSGFYLCAWSASGRSYNEQFFGPGTRLTVL.

This chain joins TRBV18 and TRBJ2-2; D perhaps matches TRBD2 (5 bases). The length of the CDR3 is 16 residues. V was pared by 3 bases and J by 3 bases, with 14 bases between. CDR1 and CDR2 from the germline V gene are KGHSH and LQKENI. The CDR3 bases are TGTGCCAGCTCACCTCCTTGGGCGCGGGACACCGGGGAGCTGTTTTTT. This sequence encodes CASSPPWARDTGELFF.

This chain uses TRBV2 with TRBJ2-5; D is perhaps TRBD1 or TRBD2 (5 bases each). Germline CDR1 SNHLY, CDR2 FYNNEI. CDR3 length: 14 residues. V was pared by 6 bases and J by 4 bases, with 15 bases between. CDR3 sequence: CASSPDLRGETQYF. The DNA for the CDR3 is TGTGCCAGCAGCCCGGACCTGAGGGGAGAGACCCAGTACTTC.

V usage is TRBV11-1 and J usage is TRBJ2-1; D is unclear. The germline gives CDR1 SGHAT, CDR2 FQDESV (reference sequence). The CDR3 has 12 residues. Trimming pared 5 bases from V and 6 bases from J, leaving 8 bases between. The CDR3, as DNA: TGTGCCAGCAGCATTCGGAGCAATGAGCAGTTCTTC. Translation gives CASSIRSNEQFF.

The chain carries TRBV7-9 and TRBJ2-1; no clear D gene. V was clipped by 1 base and J by 7 bases, with 11 bases between them. Looked up from germline, CDR1 is SEHNR and CDR2 is FQNEAQ (reference sequence). This CDR3 is 14 amino acids long. Here the CDR3 reads CASSLVFSINEQFF. In DNA form, the CDR3 reads TGTGCCAGCAGCTTAGTATTCTCCATTAATGAGCAGTTCTTC.

This chain links TRBV11-2 with TRBJ1-1; D gene unclear. The V gene lost 5 bases and the J gene lost 3 bases, with 10 bases spanning the gap. Germline CDR1 and CDR2: SGHAT and FQNNGV. This CDR3 comprises 13 residues. CDR3 sequence (DNA): TGTGCCAGCAGCAGGAATGGGGACACTGAAGCTTTCTTT. The encoded protein is CASSRNGDTEAFF.

This clone was observed a single time. J is TRBJ1-4 and V is TRBV7-9; D is unresolved. Trimming cost V 0 bases and J 9 bases, with 11 bases left between them. The CDR3 is 14 amino acids. Germline V gives CDR1 SEHNR, CDR2 FQNEAQ (reference sequence). The CDR3 coding sequence is TGTGCCAGCAGCTTAGCGCCGAGTGGGCAAAAACTGTTTTTT. Translating gives CASSLAPSGQKLFF.

The chain employs TRBV7-8 and TRBJ1-5; D is unresolved. CDR3 length equals 16 residues. The germline V and J ends were trimmed by 0 bases and 5 bases, with 14 bases remaining between them. The V gene's germline CDR1 is SGHVS and CDR2 FQNEAQ. The chain's CDR3 is CASSLASDGRDQPQHF. In DNA, the CDR3 is TGTGCCAGCAGCTTAGCTTCAGACGGAAGGGATCAGCCCCAGCATTTT.

The CDR3 protein is CASSSAYNEQFF. The CDR3 coding sequence is TGTGCCAGTTCTAGCGCTTACAATGAGCAGTTCTTC. This chain connects TRBV19 to TRBJ2-1; perhaps TRBD2 as D (6 bases). Germline loops: CDR1 LNHDA, CDR2 SQIVND (reference sequence). CDR3 length: 12 residues. V was shortened by 8 bases and J by 4 bases, with 9 bases between the two germline ends.

This chain links TRBV11-2 with TRBJ2-5; D may match TRBD1 or TRBD2 (6 bases each). Trimming took off 3 bases at V and 5 bases at J, with 13 bases between the two ends. The CDR3 consists of 14 residues. CDR1 and CDR2 (germline): SGHAT, FQNNGV. This chain's CDR3 is CASSFRGAGETQYF. For the CDR3, the DNA is TGTGCCAGCAGCTTTAGGGGGGCGGGCGAGACCCAGTACTTC. Supplemented by reference TRBV11-2 and TRBJ2-5, the full variable domain reads EAGVAQSPRYKIIEKRQSVAFWCNPISGHATLYWYQQILGQGPKLLIQFQNNGVVDDSQLPKDRFSAERLKGVDSTLKIQPAKLEDSAVYLCASSFRGAGETQYFGPGTRLLVL.

The rearrangement links TRBV9 to TRBJ1-1; unclear D gene. Trimming removed 3 bases at V and 2 bases at J, with 5 bases between. Germline values: CDR1 SGDLS, CDR2 YYNGEE. The CDR3 is made up of 12 amino acids. CDR3 in amino acids: CASSAINTEAFF. The DNA of the CDR3 is TGTGCCAGCAGCGCTATTAACACTGAAGCTTTCTTT.